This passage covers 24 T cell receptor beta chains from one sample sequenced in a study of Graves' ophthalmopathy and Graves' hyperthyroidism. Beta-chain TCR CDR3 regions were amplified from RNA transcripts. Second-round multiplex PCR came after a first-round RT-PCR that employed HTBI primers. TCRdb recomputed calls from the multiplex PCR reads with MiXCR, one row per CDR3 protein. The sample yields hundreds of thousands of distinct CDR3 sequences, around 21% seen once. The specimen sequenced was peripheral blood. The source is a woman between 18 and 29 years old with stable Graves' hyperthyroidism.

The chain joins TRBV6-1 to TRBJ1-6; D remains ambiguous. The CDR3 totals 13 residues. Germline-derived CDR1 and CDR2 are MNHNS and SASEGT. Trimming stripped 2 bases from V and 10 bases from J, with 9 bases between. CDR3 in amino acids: CASSEQSSSPLHF. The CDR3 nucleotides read TGTGCCAGCAGTGAACAGAGTTCCTCACCCCTCCACTTT.

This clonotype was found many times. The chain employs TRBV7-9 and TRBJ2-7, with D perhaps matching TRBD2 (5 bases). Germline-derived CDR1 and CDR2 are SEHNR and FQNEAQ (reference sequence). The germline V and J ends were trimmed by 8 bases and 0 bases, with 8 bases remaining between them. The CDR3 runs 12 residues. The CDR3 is CASGSGSYEQYF. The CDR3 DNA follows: TGTGCCAGCGGGAGCGGCTCCTACGAGCAGTACTTC.

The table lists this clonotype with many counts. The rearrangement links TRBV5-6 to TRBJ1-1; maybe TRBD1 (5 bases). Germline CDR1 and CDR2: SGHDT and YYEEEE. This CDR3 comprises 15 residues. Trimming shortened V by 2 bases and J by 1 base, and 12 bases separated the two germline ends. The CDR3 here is CASSFYRSKNTEAFF. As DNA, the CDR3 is TGTGCCAGCAGCTTTTACAGGTCAAAGAACACTGAAGCTTTCTTT.

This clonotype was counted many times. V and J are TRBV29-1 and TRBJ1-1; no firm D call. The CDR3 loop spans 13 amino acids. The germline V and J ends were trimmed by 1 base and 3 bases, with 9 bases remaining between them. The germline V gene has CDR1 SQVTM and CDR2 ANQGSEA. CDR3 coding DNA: TGCAGCGTTGAAGGTTCGGGATACACTGAAGCTTTCTTT. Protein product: CSVEGSGYTEAFF.

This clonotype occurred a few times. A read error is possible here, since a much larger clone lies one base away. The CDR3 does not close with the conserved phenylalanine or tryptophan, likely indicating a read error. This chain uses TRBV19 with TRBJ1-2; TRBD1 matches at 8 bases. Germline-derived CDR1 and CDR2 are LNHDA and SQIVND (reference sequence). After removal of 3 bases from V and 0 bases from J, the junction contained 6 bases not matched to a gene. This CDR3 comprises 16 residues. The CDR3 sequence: CASSIETGASNYGYTY. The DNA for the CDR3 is TGTGCCAGTAGTATTGAGACAGGGGCTTCTAACTATGGCTACACCTAC.

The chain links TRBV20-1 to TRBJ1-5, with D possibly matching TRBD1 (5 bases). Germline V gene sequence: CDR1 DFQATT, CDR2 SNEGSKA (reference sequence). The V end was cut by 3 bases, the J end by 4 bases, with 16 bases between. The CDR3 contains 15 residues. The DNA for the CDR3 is TGCAGTGCTAGTGTAGGGGAGGGAGAAAATCAGCCCCAGCATTTT. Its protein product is CSASVGEGENQPQHF.

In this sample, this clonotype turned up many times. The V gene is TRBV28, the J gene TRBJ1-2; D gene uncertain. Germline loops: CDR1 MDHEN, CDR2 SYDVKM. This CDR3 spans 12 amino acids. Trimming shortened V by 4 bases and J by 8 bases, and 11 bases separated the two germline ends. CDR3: CASSSIADGYTF. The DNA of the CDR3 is TGTGCCAGCAGTTCGATCGCCGACGGCTACACCTTC.

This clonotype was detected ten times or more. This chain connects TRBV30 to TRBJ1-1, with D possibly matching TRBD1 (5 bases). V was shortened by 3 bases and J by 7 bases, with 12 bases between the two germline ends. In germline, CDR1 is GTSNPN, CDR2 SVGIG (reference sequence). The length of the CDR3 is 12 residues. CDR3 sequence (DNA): TGTGCCTGGAGGCCGGGGCCGGGTGAAGCTTTCTTT. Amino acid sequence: CAWRPGPGEAFF.

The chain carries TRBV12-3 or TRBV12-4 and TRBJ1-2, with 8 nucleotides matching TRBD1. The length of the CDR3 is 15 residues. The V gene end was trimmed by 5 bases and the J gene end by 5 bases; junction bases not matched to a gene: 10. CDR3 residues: CASSEDRVSIYGYTF. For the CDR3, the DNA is TGTGCCAGCAGTGAGGACAGGGTTTCGATTTATGGCTACACCTTC.

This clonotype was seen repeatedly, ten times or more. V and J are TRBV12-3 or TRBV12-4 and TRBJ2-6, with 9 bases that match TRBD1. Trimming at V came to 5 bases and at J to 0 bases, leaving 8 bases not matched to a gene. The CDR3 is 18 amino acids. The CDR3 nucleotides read TGTGCCAGCAGTCCATCGACAGGGGGACACTCTGGGGCCAACGTCCTGACTTTC. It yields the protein CASSPSTGGHSGANVLTF.

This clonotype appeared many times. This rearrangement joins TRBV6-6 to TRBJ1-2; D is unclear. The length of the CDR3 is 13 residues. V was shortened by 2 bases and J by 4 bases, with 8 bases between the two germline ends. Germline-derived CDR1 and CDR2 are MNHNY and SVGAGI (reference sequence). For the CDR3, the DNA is TGTGCCAGCAGTTACGCGTCGGGCTATGGCTACACCTTC. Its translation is CASSYASGYGYTF.

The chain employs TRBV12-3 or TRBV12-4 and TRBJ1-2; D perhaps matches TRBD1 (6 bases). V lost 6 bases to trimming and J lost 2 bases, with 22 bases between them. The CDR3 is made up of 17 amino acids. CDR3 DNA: TGTGCCAGCAGCCCTGACCCGGGACACTGGAACAACTATGGCTACACCTTC. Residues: CASSPDPGHWNNYGYTF.

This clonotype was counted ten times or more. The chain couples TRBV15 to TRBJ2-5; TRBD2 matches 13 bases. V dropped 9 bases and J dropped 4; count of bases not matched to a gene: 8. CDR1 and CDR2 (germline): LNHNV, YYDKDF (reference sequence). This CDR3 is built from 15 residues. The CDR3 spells CATLPGLAGTETQYF. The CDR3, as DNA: TGTGCCACACTTCCGGGACTAGCGGGAACAGAGACCCAGTACTTC.

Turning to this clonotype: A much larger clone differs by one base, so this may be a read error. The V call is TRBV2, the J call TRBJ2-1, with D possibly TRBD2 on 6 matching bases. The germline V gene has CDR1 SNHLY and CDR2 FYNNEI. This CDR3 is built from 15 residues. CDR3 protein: CAGRTLGGAYNEQFF. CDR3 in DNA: TGTGCCGGCAGGACGCTCGGAGGGGCCTACAATGAGCAGTTCTTC.

The CDR3 nucleotides read TGTGCCAGCAGCCAAGACTACAGGGGAAGAGAGCAGTACTTC. It translates to CASSQDYRGREQYF. V usage is TRBV4-2 and J usage is TRBJ2-7; 7 bases map to TRBD1. CDR3 length equals 14 residues. The germline CDR1 and CDR2 sequences are LGHNA and YNFKEQ. Germline trimming cut 0 bases from V and 7 bases from J; bases unmatched to any gene: 6.

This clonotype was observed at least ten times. The CDR3 DNA reads as TGTGCCAGCAGTTGGAGACTCAGGCGGGACAGGAGCTCCTATAATTCACCCCTCCACTTT. Protein sequence: CASSWRLRRDRSSYNSPLHF. The chain couples TRBV28 to TRBJ1-6, with 8 positions matching TRBD1. The V gene's germline CDR1 is MDHEN and CDR2 SYDVKM. This CDR3 contains 20 residues. V was clipped by 4 bases and J by 0 bases; unmatched bases: 14.

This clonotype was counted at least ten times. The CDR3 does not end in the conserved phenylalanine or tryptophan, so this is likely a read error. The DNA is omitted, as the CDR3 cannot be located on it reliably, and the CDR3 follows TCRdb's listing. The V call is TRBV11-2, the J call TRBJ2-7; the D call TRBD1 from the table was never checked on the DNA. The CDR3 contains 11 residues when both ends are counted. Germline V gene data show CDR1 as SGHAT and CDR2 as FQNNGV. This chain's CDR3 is CASSLRPGGDS.

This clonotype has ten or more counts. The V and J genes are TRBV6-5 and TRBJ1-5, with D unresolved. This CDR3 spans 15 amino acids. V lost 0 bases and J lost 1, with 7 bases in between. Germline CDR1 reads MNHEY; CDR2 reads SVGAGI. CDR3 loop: CASSYSGHSNQPQHF. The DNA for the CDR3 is TGTGCCAGCAGTTACTCGGGTCACAGCAATCAGCCCCAGCATTTT.

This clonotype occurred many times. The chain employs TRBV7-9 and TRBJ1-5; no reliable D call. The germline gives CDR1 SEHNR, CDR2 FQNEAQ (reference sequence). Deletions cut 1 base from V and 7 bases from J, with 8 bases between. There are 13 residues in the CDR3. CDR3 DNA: TGTGCCAGCAGCTTAGTGCTAGGGCAGCCCCAGCATTTT. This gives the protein CASSLVLGQPQHF.

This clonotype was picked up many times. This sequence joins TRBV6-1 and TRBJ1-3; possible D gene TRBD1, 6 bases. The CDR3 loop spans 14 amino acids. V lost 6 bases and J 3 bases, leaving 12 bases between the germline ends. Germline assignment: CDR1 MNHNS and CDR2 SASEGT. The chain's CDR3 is CASRKDRIGNTIYF. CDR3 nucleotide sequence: TGTGCCAGCAGAAAAGACAGGATTGGAAACACCATATATTTT.

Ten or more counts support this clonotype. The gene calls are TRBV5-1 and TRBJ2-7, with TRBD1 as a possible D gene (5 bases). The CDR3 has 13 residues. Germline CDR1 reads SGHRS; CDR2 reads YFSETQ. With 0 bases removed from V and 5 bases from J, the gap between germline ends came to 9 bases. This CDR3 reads CASSLARAHEQYF. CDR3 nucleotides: TGCGCCAGCAGCTTGGCCAGGGCCCACGAGCAGTACTTC.

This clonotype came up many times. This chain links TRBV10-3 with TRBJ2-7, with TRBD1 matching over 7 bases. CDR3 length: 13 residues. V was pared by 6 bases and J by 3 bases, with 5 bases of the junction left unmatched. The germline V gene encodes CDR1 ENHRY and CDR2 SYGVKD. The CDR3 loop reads CAISRDSHYEQYF. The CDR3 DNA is TGTGCCATCAGCAGGGACAGTCACTACGAGCAGTACTTC.

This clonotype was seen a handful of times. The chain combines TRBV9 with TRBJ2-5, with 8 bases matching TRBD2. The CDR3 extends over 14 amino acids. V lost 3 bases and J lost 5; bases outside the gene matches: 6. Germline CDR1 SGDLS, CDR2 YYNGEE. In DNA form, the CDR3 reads TGTGCCAGCAGCGCGGGGGGGGCAGCGGAGACCCAGTACTTC. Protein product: CASSAGGAAETQYF.

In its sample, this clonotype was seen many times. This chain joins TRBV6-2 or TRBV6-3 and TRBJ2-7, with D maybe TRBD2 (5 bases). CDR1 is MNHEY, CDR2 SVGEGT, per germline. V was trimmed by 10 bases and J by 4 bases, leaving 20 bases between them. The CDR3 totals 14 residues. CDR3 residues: CATNRGLYQYEQYF. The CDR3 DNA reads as TGTGCCACCAATCGCGGACTGTACCAGTACGAGCAGTACTTC.